The 7 T cell receptor beta chains given below trace back to one sample, sequenced in a study of blood T cells in healthy people across ages. Using a J-beta primer mix together with a sample-barcoded 5' primer, a second PCR was run for about 6 to 12 cycles. TCRdb re-called the 5' RACE reads through MiXCR, storing one row per CDR3 protein. Of around 990,000 distinct CDR3 sequences listed, less than 25% are singletons. A further study also used this sample, focusing on T cells of mothers and their children.

The material sequenced was blood. The receptors originated from a girl aged 2-10 years in good health.

This clonotype was seen only a few times. J is TRBJ1-1 and V is TRBV7-3, with D unclear. This CDR3 comprises 14 residues. V was shortened by 6 bases and J by 1 base, with 12 bases between the two germline ends. Germline CDR1 is SGHTA and CDR2 is FQGTGA. CDR3 residues: CASSFRITNTEAFF. In DNA, the CDR3 is TGTGCCAGCAGTTTTCGGATTACGAACACTGAAGCTTTCTTT.

The chain is built from TRBV24-1 and TRBJ2-3; D perhaps matches TRBD2 (6 bases). V lost 5 bases to trimming and J lost 4 bases, with 12 bases between them. Germline loops: CDR1 KGHDR, CDR2 SFDVKD. The CDR3 length is 14 residues. CDR3: CATSVRLDPDTQYF. CDR3 in DNA: TGTGCCACCAGTGTCCGACTAGATCCAGATACGCAGTATTTT.

The chain employs TRBV7-9 and TRBJ2-5, with D perhaps matching TRBD1 (6 bases). V lost 3 bases to trimming and J lost 3 bases, with 17 bases between them. Germline assignment: CDR1 SEHNR and CDR2 FQNEAQ (reference sequence). The CDR3 consists of 16 residues. For the CDR3, the DNA is TGTGCCAGCAGCTTTAGACAGGAAGGAGTGGAAGAGACCCAGTACTTC. Its translation is CASSFRQEGVEETQYF.

This sequence joins TRBV7-9 and TRBJ2-1, with D tentatively TRBD2 (5 bases). With 5 bases removed from V and 0 bases from J, the gap between germline ends came to 11 bases. Germline V CDR1 and CDR2: SEHNR, FQNEAQ (reference sequence). The CDR3 covers 15 residues. DNA for the CDR3: TGTGCCAGCAGCGGCACAGCGGTCTCCTACAATGAGCAGTTCTTC. Its translation is CASSGTAVSYNEQFF.

Concerning this clonotype itself: A read error may account for a junction end that differs from germline. CDR3 residues: CASSSAATGGQRSSF. In DNA form, the CDR3 reads TGTGCCAGCAGTTCCGCCGCCACAGGGGGACAACGGTCATCCTTC. The V call is TRBV12-3 or TRBV12-4, the J call TRBJ1-2; 8 bases match TRBD1. The length of the CDR3 is 15 residues.

The rearrangement links TRBV13 to TRBJ2-1, with D uncertain. The length of the CDR3 is 17 residues. The V and J ends lost 3 bases and 5 bases respectively, with 20 bases between them. CDR1 and CDR2 (germline): PRHDT, FYEKMQ (reference sequence). CDR3 region: CASSFKSWRRNNNEQFF. DNA of the CDR3: TGTGCCAGCAGCTTTAAGTCTTGGCGGAGAAACAACAATGAGCAGTTCTTC.

The V gene is TRBV12-3 or TRBV12-4, the J gene TRBJ1-2; the D gene is possibly TRBD1 (6 bases). The CDR3 has 16 amino acids. Trimming removed 4 bases from V and 3 bases from J, with 18 bases in between. CDR3 coding DNA: TGTGCCAGCAGTTCCCGGGACATACCTTTTGACTATGGCTACACCTTC. The encoded protein is CASSSRDIPFDYGYTF.